The 27 T cell receptor beta chains below come from one sample, sequenced in a study of CD8+ T cells in alopecia areata. Isolated RNA was reverse transcribed into cDNA used as the sequencing template. Only in-frame clones appear in the TCRdb table, and some are missing; sequencing was by immunoSEQ multiplex PCR. Of 150,000 or so clones listed, around 47% are singletons. Sequences were obtained from CD4+ T cells sorted from blood. These receptors all stem from a human donor with alopecia areata.

This chain joins TRBV5-1 and TRBJ2-2; D unclear. The germline V gene has CDR1 SGHRS and CDR2 YFSETQ. Trimming stripped 3 bases from V and 6 bases from J, with 3 bases between. The CDR3 consists of 11 residues. CDR3 bases: TGCGCCAGCAGCTCTCCCGGGGAGCTGTTTTTT. Protein sequence: CASSSPGELFF.

This clone was observed a handful of times. The chain recombines TRBV2 with TRBJ2-7; D unresolved. The CDR3 covers 14 residues. The V end lost 8 bases, the J end lost 6 bases, and 20 bases lay between the germline ends. Germline loops: CDR1 SNHLY, CDR2 FYNNEI. CDR3 nucleotides: TGTGCCAGCCTATCGGCAGGTCGTAAAGGCGAGCAGTACTTC. Translated: CASLSAGRKGEQYF.

This chain uses TRBV7-2 with TRBJ2-3; no definite D call. Trimming left V 4 bases short and J 2 bases short, with 7 bases between. Germline V gene data show CDR1 as SGHTA and CDR2 as FQGNSA. CDR3 length: 13 amino acids. The CDR3 loop is CASSSIHTDTQYF. The DNA for the CDR3 is TGTGCCAGCAGCTCGATCCACACAGATACGCAGTATTTT.

This chain uses TRBV6-5 with TRBJ2-1; TRBD1 aligns across 10 bases. Losses at the gene ends were 5 bases for V and 6 bases for J; bases not matched to a gene: 7. The germline V gene encodes CDR1 MNHEY and CDR2 SVGAGI. The CDR3 runs to 15 residues. In DNA, the CDR3 is TGTGCCAGCAGTGCCGGGACAGGGGTGGGCAATGAGCAGTTCTTC. This translates into CASSAGTGVGNEQFF.

This clone was seen only a few times. Additional DNA sequences in this sample encode the identical CDR3. The V and J genes are TRBV2 and TRBJ2-5; no clear D gene. The CDR3 runs 11 residues. V was trimmed by 5 bases and J by 2 bases, leaving 3 bases between them. Germline V gives CDR1 SNHLY, CDR2 FYNNEI. The CDR3 DNA sequence: TGTGCCAGCAGTATTCAAGAGACCCAGTACTTC. Its protein is CASSIQETQYF.

V is TRBV7-9 and J is TRBJ2-1; D not certain. CDR1 and CDR2 from the germline V gene are SEHNR and FQNEAQ (reference sequence). CDR3 length: 16 residues. V shed 4 bases and J shed 2 bases, with 15 bases lying between them. For the CDR3, the DNA is TGTGCCAGCAGCTCAGACCAACCGAGAGCCTACAATGAGCAGTTCTTC. Protein product: CASSSDQPRAYNEQFF.

The rearrangement joins TRBV11-2 to TRBJ2-3; 8 bases are shared with TRBD1. J gave up 6 bases and V 5 bases, and 7 bases lay outside the gene matches. The CDR3 totals 14 residues. Per the germline V gene, CDR1 is SGHAT and CDR2 is FQNNGV. This chain's CDR3 is CASSQDRGLDTQYF. The CDR3, as DNA: TGTGCCAGCAGCCAAGACAGGGGATTGGATACGCAGTATTTT.

Here the CDR3 DNA reads TGTGCCAGTAAGCGGACCCAAGAGACCCAGTACTTC. Protein: CASKRTQETQYF. The chain is built from TRBV2 and TRBJ2-5, with D tentatively TRBD2 (5 bases). CDR3 length: 12 amino acids. The germline CDR1 and CDR2 sequences are SNHLY and FYNNEI. V lost 9 bases and J 1 base, leaving 9 bases between the germline ends. Using reference TRBV2 and TRBJ2-5 for the parts outside the CDR3, the full variable domain is EPEVTQTPSHQVTQMGQEVILRCVPISNHLYFYWYRQILGQKVEFLVSFYNNEISEKSEIFDDQFSVERPDGSNFTLKIRSTKLEDSAMYFCASKRTQETQYFGPGTRLLVL.

The chain couples TRBV7-9 to TRBJ1-5, with D unresolved. The germline gives CDR1 SEHNR, CDR2 FQNEAQ (reference sequence). The CDR3 runs to 13 residues. The ends were cut back, 4 bases at V and 4 bases at J, with 8 bases in the middle. The CDR3 is CASSSGANQPQHF. As DNA, the CDR3 is TGTGCCAGCAGCTCAGGCGCGAATCAGCCCCAGCATTTT.

Only a few counts were recorded for this clone. The J gene is TRBJ2-2, the V gene TRBV28; 8 nucleotides align to TRBD1. Germline V gene sequence: CDR1 MDHEN, CDR2 SYDVKM. The V and J ends lost 5 bases and 1 base, in that order; junction bases with no gene match: 6. The CDR3 totals 16 residues. For the CDR3, the DNA is TGTGCCAGCAGTGCACCCGGGACAGGGAACACCGGGGAGCTGTTTTTT. Its translation: CASSAPGTGNTGELFF.

This chain joins TRBV4-1 and TRBJ2-1; D is perhaps TRBD2 (6 bases). The germline gives CDR1 MGHRA, CDR2 YSYEKL. Trimming removed 0 bases at V and 9 bases at J, with 15 bases between. CDR3 length: 15 amino acids. CDR3 sequence: CASSQESHPTSEQFF. CDR3 in DNA: TGCGCCAGCAGCCAAGAATCCCATCCGACTAGTGAGCAGTTCTTC.

The rearrangement joins TRBV5-1 to TRBJ2-5; no clear D gene. The CDR3 consists of 15 residues. Germline values: CDR1 SGHRS, CDR2 YFSETQ. The germline V and J ends were trimmed by 4 bases and 1 base, with 14 bases remaining between them. The CDR3 nucleotides read TGCGCCAGCAGCCATCAATCATCCACCCAAGAGACCCAGTACTTC. As protein: CASSHQSSTQETQYF. Supplemented by reference TRBV5-1 and TRBJ2-5, the full variable domain reads KAGVTQTPRYLIKTRGQQVTLSCSPISGHRSVSWYQQTPGQGLQFLFEYFSETQRNKGNFPGRFSGRQFSNSRSEMNVSTLELGDSALYLCASSHQSSTQETQYFGPGTRLLVL.

The rearrangement joins TRBV28 to TRBJ2-5; 8 positions agree with TRBD1. The CDR3 runs to 15 residues. Germline CDR1 MDHEN, CDR2 SYDVKM. The J segment lost 5 bases and the V segment lost 3 bases, leaving 8 bases of the junction unmatched. CDR3 sequence reads: CASSFPGGVQETQYF. In DNA form, the CDR3 reads TGTGCCAGCAGTTTTCCAGGGGGCGTCCAGGAGACCCAGTACTTC.

The V gene is TRBV5-1, the J gene TRBJ2-1; a possible D gene is TRBD2 (6 bases). V gave up 2 bases and J gave up 0 bases, with 18 bases separating them. This CDR3 has 18 residues. CDR1 is SGHRS and CDR2 is YFSETQ in the germline V gene. This CDR3 reads CASSFDPTGAGSYNEQFF. The DNA of the CDR3 is TGCGCCAGCAGCTTTGACCCGACGGGAGCTGGCTCCTACAATGAGCAGTTCTTC.

This chain links TRBV29-1 with TRBJ2-1; TRBD2 aligns across 7 bases. Germline V CDR1 and CDR2: SQVTM, ANQGSEA. Trimming at V came to 4 bases and at J to 6 bases, leaving 9 bases not matched to a gene. This CDR3 is built from 14 residues. The DNA of the CDR3 is TGCAGCGTTGGAACGGCGGGAGCCCTCAATGAGCAGTTCTTC. This encodes CSVGTAGALNEQFF.

The chain links TRBV29-1 to TRBJ2-1; a possible D gene is TRBD2 (6 bases). Trimming removed 7 bases from V and 6 bases from J, with 13 bases in between. This CDR3 has 12 amino acids. The germline CDR1 and CDR2 sequences are SQVTM and ANQGSEA. CDR3 DNA sequence: TGCAGCGCCCAGCGGGCAGGCAATGAGCAGTTCTTC. It yields the protein CSAQRAGNEQFF.

The chain joins TRBV29-1 to TRBJ2-7; D is undetermined. Between the trimmed V and J ends, which lost 5 bases and 3 bases, there was a span of 8 bases. CDR3 length: 11 amino acids. Germline V gives CDR1 SQVTM, CDR2 ANQGSEA. The CDR3 DNA sequence: TGCAGCGTTCGCAGAGACTACGAGCAGTACTTC. This gives the protein CSVRRDYEQYF.

The V and J genes are TRBV29-1 and TRBJ2-1; TRBD2 aligns across 8 bases. The germline V gene encodes CDR1 SQVTM and CDR2 ANQGSEA. This CDR3 has 16 residues. Trimming at V came to 4 bases and at J to 2 bases, leaving 10 bases not matched to a gene. The CDR3 spells CSVVLRLARTYNEQFF. DNA of the CDR3: TGCAGCGTTGTCTTAAGACTAGCGAGGACCTACAATGAGCAGTTCTTC.

This chain joins TRBV5-1 and TRBJ2-1; 8 bases are a match to TRBD2. V gave up 0 bases and J gave up 0 bases; unmatched junction bases: 2. Germline V lookup: CDR1 SGHRS, CDR2 YFSETQ. CDR3 length equals 16 residues. CDR3: CASSLDGRASYNEQFF. The DNA for the CDR3 is TGCGCCAGCAGCTTGGACGGGAGGGCCTCCTACAATGAGCAGTTCTTC.

V and J are TRBV27 and TRBJ2-7, with D unclear. V lost 6 bases and J lost 2, with 17 bases in between. Germline loops: CDR1 MNHEY, CDR2 SMNVEV (reference sequence). The CDR3 contains 15 residues. CDR3 DNA sequence: TGTGCCAGCAGCCTCGTGGGGAACGTTCCCTACGAGCAGTACTTC. Translation gives CASSLVGNVPYEQYF.

The DNA for the CDR3 is TGTGCCAGCAGCTTAGTTTCACAGGGCGAGTACGAGCAGTACTTC. Translation gives CASSLVSQGEYEQYF. The rearrangement links TRBV11-2 to TRBJ2-7, with D perhaps matching TRBD1 (6 bases). The germline V and J ends were trimmed by 1 base and 4 bases, with 14 bases remaining between them. Germline V lookup: CDR1 SGHAT, CDR2 FQNNGV. CDR3 length: 15 amino acids.

This chain joins TRBV28 and TRBJ2-5, with D unresolved. The CDR3 contains 12 residues. V shed 6 bases and J shed 7 bases, with 12 bases lying between them. CDR1 and CDR2 from the germline V gene are MDHEN and SYDVKM. The CDR3 region has the DNA TGTGCCAGCAGACCTTCTTTAGGGACCCAGTACTTC. This codes for CASRPSLGTQYF.

Here the CDR3 DNA reads TGCAGTGCTAGTTGGGGACCTGAGCAGTTCTTC. Protein product: CSASWGPEQFF. The chain joins TRBV20-1 to TRBJ2-1, with D perhaps TRBD1 or TRBD2 (5 bases each). The ends were cut back, 3 bases at V and 9 bases at J, with 9 bases in the middle. The CDR3 length is 11 residues. Germline V lookup: CDR1 DFQATT, CDR2 SNEGSKA (reference sequence).

The rearrangement joins TRBV29-1 to TRBJ2-1; TRBD2 agrees at 9 bases. The CDR3 is made up of 15 amino acids. CDR1 is SQVTM and CDR2 is ANQGSEA in the germline V gene. The V segment lost 7 bases and the J segment 3 bases; nucleotides outside the gene matches: 10. CDR3 protein: CSAFFSGRFYNEQFF. CDR3 sequence (DNA): TGCAGCGCCTTTTTTAGCGGGAGATTCTACAATGAGCAGTTCTTC.

The chain recombines TRBV29-1 with TRBJ2-1, with 7 bases identical to TRBD2. Germline trimming cut 2 bases from V and 6 bases from J; bases unmatched to any gene: 4. This CDR3 is built from 13 residues. CDR1 SQVTM and CDR2 ANQGSEA come from the germline V gene. Here the CDR3 reads CSVESTGGNEQFF. DNA of the CDR3: TGCAGCGTTGAATCTACGGGGGGCAATGAGCAGTTCTTC.

The V and J genes are TRBV5-1 and TRBJ1-1, with D unclear. Germline CDR1 and CDR2: SGHRS and YFSETQ. Trimming removed 4 bases at V and 0 bases at J, with 7 bases between. The CDR3 totals 13 residues. The CDR3 DNA reads as TGCGCCAGCAGCGTAGACGTGAACACTGAAGCTTTCTTT. It specifies CASSVDVNTEAFF.

The V gene is TRBV5-1, the J gene TRBJ1-1; weak D call: TRBD1 (5 bases). Trimming removed 3 bases at V and 1 base at J, with 13 bases between. The CDR3 consists of 15 residues. CDR1 and CDR2 from the germline V gene are SGHRS and YFSETQ. CDR3 coding DNA: TGCGCCAGCAGCTGGAGCCCTACAGGGAACACTGAAGCTTTCTTT. It specifies CASSWSPTGNTEAFF. The whole variable domain, filled in from reference TRBV5-1 and TRBJ1-1, reads KAGVTQTPRYLIKTRGQQVTLSCSPISGHRSVSWYQQTPGQGLQFLFEYFSETQRNKGNFPGRFSGRQFSNSRSEMNVSTLELGDSALYLCASSWSPTGNTEAFFGQGTRLTVV.